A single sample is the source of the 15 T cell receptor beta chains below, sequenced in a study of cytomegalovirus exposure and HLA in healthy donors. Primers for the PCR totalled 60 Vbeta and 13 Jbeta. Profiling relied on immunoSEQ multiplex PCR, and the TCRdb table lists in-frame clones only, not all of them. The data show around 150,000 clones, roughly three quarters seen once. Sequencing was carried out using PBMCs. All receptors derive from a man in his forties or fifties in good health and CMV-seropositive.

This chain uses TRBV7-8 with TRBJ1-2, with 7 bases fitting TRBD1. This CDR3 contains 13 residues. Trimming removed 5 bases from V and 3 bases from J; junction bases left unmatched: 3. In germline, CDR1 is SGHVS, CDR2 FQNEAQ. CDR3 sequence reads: CASSPQGYYGYTF. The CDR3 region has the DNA TGTGCCAGCAGCCCACAGGGGTACTATGGCTACACCTTC.

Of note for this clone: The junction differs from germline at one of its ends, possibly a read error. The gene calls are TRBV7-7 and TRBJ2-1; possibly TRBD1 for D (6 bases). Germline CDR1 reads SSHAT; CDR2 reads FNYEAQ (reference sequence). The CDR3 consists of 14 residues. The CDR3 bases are TGTGCTAGCAGCGAGGGACAAAGCCACAATGAGCAGTTCTTC. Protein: CASSEGQSHNEQFF.

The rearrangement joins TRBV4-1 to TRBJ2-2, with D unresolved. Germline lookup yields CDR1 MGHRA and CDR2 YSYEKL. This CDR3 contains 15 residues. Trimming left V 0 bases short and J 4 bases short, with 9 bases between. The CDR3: CASSQDRISTGELFF. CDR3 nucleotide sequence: TGCGCCAGCAGCCAAGACAGGATAAGCACCGGGGAGCTGTTTTTT.

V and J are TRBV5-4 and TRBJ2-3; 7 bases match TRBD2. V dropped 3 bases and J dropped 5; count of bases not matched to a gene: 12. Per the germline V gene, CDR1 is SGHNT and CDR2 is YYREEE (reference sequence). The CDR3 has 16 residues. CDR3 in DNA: TGTGCCAGCAGCTCACCTTGGGGGGGGGAAGGAGATACGCAGTATTTT. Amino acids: CASSSPWGGEGDTQYF.

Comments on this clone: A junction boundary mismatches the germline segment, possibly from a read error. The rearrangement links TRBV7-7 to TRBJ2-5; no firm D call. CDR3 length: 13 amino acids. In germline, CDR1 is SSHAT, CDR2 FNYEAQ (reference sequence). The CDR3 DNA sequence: TGTGCTAGCAGCTACGGGTTCGAAGAGACCCAGTACTTC. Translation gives CASSYGFEETQYF.

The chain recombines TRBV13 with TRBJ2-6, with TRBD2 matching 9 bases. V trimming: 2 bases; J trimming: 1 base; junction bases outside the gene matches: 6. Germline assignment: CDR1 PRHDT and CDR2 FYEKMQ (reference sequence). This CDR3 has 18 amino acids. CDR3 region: CASSLWVLAGSGANVLTF. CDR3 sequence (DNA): TGTGCCAGCAGCTTATGGGTTCTAGCGGGGTCTGGGGCCAACGTCCTGACTTTC.

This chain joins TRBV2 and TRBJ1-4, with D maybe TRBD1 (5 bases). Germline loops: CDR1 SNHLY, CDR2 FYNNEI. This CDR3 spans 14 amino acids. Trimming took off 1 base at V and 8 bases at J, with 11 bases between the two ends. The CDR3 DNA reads TGTGCCAGCAGTGAAGGGACAAGGGAAGAAAAACTGTTTTTT. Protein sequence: CASSEGTREEKLFF.

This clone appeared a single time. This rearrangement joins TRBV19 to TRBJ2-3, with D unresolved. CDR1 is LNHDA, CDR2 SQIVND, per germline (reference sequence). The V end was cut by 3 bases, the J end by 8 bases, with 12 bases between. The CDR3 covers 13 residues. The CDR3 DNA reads TGTGCCAGTAGTATTACCCTATCAGGTACGCAGTATTTT. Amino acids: CASSITLSGTQYF.

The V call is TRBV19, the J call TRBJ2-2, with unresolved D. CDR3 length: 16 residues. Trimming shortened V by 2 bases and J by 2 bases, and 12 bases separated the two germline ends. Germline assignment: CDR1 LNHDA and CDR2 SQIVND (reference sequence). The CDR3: CASSIRHQPNTGELFF. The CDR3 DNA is TGTGCCAGTAGTATAAGACACCAACCTAACACCGGGGAGCTGTTTTTT.

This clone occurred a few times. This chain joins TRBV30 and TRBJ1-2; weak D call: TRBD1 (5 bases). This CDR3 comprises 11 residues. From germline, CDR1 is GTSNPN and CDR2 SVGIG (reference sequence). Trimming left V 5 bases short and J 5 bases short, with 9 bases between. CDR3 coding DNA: TGTGCCTGGGGACGGGGGTATGGCTACACCTTC. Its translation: CAWGRGYGYTF.

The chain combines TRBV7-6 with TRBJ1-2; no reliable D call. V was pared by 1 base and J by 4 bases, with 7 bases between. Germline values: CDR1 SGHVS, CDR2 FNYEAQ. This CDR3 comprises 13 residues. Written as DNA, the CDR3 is TGTGCCAGCAGCTTAGACCGGGGCTATGGCTACACCTTC. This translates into CASSLDRGYGYTF.

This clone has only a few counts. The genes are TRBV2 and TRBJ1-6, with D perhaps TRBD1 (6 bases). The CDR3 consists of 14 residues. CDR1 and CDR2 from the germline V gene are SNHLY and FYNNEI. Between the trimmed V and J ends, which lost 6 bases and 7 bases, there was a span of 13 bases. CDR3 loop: CASSSGDGNSPLHF. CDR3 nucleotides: TGTGCCAGCAGCTCAGGGGACGGGAATTCACCCCTCCACTTT. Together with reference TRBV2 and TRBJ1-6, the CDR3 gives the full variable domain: EPEVTQTPSHQVTQMGQEVILRCVPISNHLYFYWYRQILGQKVEFLVSFYNNEISEKSEIFDDQFSVERPDGSNFTLKIRSTKLEDSAMYFCASSSGDGNSPLHFGNGTRLTVT.

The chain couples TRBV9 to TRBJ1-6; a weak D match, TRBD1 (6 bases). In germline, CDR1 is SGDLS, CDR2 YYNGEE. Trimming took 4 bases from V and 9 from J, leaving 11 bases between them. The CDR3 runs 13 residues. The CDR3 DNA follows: TGTGCCAGCAGCCCGGGACAATCTTCACCCCTCCACTTT. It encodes CASSPGQSSPLHF.

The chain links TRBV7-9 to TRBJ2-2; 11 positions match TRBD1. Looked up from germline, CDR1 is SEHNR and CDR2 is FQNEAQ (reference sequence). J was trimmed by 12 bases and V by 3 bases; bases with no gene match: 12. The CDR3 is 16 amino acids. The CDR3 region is CASSLGLGTGGVKLFF. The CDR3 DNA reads TGTGCCAGCAGCTTGGGCCTTGGGACAGGGGGTGTGAAGCTGTTTTTT.

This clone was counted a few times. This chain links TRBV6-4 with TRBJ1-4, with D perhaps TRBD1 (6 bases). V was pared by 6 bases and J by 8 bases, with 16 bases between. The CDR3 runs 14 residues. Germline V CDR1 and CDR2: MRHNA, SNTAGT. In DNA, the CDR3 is TGTGCCAGCAGGGCCGGACAGAGGGGAGAAAAACTGTTTTTT. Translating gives CASRAGQRGEKLFF.